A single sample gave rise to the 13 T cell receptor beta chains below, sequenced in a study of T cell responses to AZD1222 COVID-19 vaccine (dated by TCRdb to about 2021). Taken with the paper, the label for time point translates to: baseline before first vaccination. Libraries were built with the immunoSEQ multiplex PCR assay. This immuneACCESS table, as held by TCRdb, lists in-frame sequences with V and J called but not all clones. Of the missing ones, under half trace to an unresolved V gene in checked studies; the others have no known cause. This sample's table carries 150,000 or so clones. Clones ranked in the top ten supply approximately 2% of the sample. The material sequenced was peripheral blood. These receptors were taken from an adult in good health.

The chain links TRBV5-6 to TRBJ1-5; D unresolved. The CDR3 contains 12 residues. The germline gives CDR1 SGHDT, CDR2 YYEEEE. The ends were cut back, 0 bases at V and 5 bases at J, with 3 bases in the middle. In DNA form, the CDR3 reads TGTGCCAGCAGCTTGGTCTATCAGCCCCAGCATTTT. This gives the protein CASSLVYQPQHF.

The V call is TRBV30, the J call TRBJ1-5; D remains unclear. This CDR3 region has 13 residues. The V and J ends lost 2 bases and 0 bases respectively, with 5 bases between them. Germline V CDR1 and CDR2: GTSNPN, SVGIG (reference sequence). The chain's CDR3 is CAWSLDSNQPQHF. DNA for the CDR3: TGTGCCTGGAGTCTGGATAGCAATCAGCCCCAGCATTTT.

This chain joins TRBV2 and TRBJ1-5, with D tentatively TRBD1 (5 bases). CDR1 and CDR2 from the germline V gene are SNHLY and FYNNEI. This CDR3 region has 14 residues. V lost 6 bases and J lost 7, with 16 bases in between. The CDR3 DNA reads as TGTGCCAGCAGCGACTCCAGGGTTACCCAGCCCCAGCATTTT. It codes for CASSDSRVTQPQHF.

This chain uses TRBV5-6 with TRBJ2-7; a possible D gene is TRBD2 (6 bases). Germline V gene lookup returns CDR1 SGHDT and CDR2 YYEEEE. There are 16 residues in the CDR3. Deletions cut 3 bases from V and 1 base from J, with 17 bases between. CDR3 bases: TGTGCCAGCAGCTGGACCGGGACTCTATATTCCTACGAGCAGTACTTC. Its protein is CASSWTGTLYSYEQYF. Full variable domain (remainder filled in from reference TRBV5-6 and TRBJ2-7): DAGVTQSPTHLIKTRGQQVTLRCSPKSGHDTVSWYQQALGQGPQFIFQYYEEEERQRGNFPDRFSGHQFPNYSSELNVNALLLGDSALYLCASSWTGTLYSYEQYFGPGTRLTVT.

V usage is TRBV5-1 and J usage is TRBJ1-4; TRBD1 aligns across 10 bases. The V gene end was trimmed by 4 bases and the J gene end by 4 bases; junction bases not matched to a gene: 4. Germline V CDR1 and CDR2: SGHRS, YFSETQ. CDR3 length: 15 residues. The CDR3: CASSRGQGGNEKLFF. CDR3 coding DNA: TGCGCCAGCAGCCGAGGACAGGGGGGTAATGAAAAACTGTTTTTT.

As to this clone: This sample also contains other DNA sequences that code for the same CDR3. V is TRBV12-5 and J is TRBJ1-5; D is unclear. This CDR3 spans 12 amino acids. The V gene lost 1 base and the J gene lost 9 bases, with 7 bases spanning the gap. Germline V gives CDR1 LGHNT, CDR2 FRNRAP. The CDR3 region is CASGLALGPQHF. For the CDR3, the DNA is TGTGCTAGTGGTTTGGCTCTAGGGCCCCAGCATTTT.

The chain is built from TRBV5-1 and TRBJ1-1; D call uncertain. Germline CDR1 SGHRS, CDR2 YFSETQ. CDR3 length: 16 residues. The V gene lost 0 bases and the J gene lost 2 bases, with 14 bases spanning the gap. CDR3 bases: TGCGCCAGCAGCTTGGCCACGATGACGGTCAACACTGAAGCTTTCTTT. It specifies CASSLATMTVNTEAFF.

Here the CDR3 reads CATTPGQGQETQYF. CDR3 sequence (DNA): TGTGCCACGACGCCGGGACAGGGGCAAGAGACCCAGTACTTC. The V call is TRBV6-4, the J call TRBJ2-5; 10 nucleotides line up with TRBD1. The CDR3 covers 14 residues. Trimming took 10 bases from V and 2 from J; bases not matched to a gene: 7. The germline CDR1 and CDR2 sequences are MRHNA and SNTAGT.

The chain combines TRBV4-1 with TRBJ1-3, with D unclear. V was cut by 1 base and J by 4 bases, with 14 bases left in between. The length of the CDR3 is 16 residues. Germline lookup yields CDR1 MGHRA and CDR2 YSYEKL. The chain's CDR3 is CASSQAPFEGGNTIYF. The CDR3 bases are TGCGCCAGCAGCCAAGCCCCGTTCGAAGGCGGAAACACCATATATTTT.

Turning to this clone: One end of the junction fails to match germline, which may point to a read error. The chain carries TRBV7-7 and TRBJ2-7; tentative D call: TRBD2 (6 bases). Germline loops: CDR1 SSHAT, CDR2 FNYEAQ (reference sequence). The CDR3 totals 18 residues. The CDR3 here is CASSLAGREVEEYYEQYF. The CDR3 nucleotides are TGTGCCAGCAGCCTAGCTGGCAGGGAGGTGGAAGAATACTACGAGCAGTACTTC.

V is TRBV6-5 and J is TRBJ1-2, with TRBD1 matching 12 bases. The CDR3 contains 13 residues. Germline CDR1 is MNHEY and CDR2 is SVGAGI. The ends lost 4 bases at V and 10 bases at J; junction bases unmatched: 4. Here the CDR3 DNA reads TGTGCCAGCAGTTCCGGGACAGGGGGCGACTACACCTTC. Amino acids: CASSSGTGGDYTF.

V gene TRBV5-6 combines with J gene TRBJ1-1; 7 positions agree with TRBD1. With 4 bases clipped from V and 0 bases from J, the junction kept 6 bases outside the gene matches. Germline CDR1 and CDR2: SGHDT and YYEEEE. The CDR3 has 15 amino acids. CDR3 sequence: CASSLYDRVNTEAFF. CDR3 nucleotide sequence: TGTGCCAGCAGCCTGTATGACAGGGTGAACACTGAAGCTTTCTTT.

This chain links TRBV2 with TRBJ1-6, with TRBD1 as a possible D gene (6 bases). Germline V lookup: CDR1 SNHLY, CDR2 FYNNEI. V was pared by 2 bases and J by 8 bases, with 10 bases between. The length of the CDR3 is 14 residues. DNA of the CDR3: TGTGCCAGCAGTGAAAGGCAGGGGCATTCACCCCTCCACTTT. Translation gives CASSERQGHSPLHF.